Following are 23 T cell receptor beta chains from one sample sequenced in a study of blood T cell repertoires in COVID-19. Assay: immunoSEQ multiplex PCR; the TCRdb copy retains only in-frame clones and omits some. The sample lists around 170,000 clones, around 82% occurring once. The sequencing input was peripheral blood. The source is a man younger than 35 with active or convalescent COVID-19.

This clone was counted only a few times. The chain couples TRBV7-2 to TRBJ2-1; 11 bases map to TRBD2. Germline-derived CDR1 and CDR2 are SGHTA and FQGNSA. After removal of 5 bases from V and 6 bases from J, the junction contained 9 bases not matched to a gene. This CDR3 contains 16 residues. The DNA of the CDR3 is TGTGCCAGCAGCACATTAGCGGGAGGGATGGGCAATGAGCAGTTCTTC. Translated: CASSTLAGGMGNEQFF.

The chain uses TRBV3-1 (or the pseudogene TRBV3-2) and TRBJ2-1; 7 nucleotides match TRBD1. Per the germline V gene, CDR1 is LGHDT and CDR2 is YNNKEL (reference sequence). This CDR3 contains 15 residues. J gave up 0 bases and V 4 bases, and 3 bases lay outside the gene matches. CDR3 sequence (DNA): TGTGCCAGCAGCCTGACAGGGAGCTCCTACAATGAGCAGTTCTTC. The encoded protein is CASSLTGSSYNEQFF.

The rearrangement links TRBV5-1 to TRBJ2-5; 9 nucleotides agree with TRBD1. Germline CDR1 and CDR2: SGHRS and YFSETQ. J gave up 2 bases and V 4 bases, and 6 bases lay outside the gene matches. The CDR3 totals 15 residues. The CDR3 protein is CASSVDRGNQETQYF. DNA for the CDR3: TGCGCCAGCAGCGTGGACAGGGGAAATCAAGAGACCCAGTACTTC.

The chain has TRBV13 and TRBJ1-2; 12 bases align to TRBD1. The CDR3 is made up of 14 amino acids. Trimming cost V 4 bases and J 6 bases; bases outside gene matches: 3. Germline V gene data show CDR1 as PRHDT and CDR2 as FYEKMQ (reference sequence). CDR3 nucleotide sequence: TGTGCCAGCAGCTCAGGGACAGGGGGCAATGGCTACACCTTC. Protein sequence: CASSSGTGGNGYTF.

Sample share makes this clone medium-sized. This sequence joins TRBV4-3 and TRBJ2-1; D possibly corresponds to TRBD1 (6 bases). The length of the CDR3 is 16 residues. Germline V gene data show CDR1 as LGHNA and CDR2 as YSLEER. The ends were cut back, 0 bases at V and 6 bases at J, with 15 bases in the middle. This CDR3 reads CASSQETGSPANEQFF. The CDR3 DNA follows: TGCGCCAGCAGCCAAGAAACAGGGAGCCCGGCCAATGAGCAGTTCTTC.

The rearrangement links TRBV5-1 to TRBJ1-1; D unclear. The V gene lost 3 bases and the J gene lost 1 base, with 13 bases spanning the gap. Germline loops: CDR1 SGHRS, CDR2 YFSETQ. This CDR3 region has 15 residues. The CDR3 is CASSYLGRGNTEAFF. In DNA form, the CDR3 reads TGCGCCAGCAGCTACCTAGGACGGGGGAACACTGAAGCTTTCTTT.

V is TRBV13 and J is TRBJ2-5; TRBD1 matches at 11 bases. Germline CDR1 PRHDT, CDR2 FYEKMQ (reference sequence). The CDR3 loop spans 18 amino acids. Trimming cost V 4 bases and J 0 bases; bases outside gene matches: 10. CDR3 region: CASSWGQGDLRYQETQYF. CDR3 nucleotides: TGTGCCAGCAGCTGGGGACAGGGGGACTTGAGGTACCAAGAGACCCAGTACTTC.

V gene TRBV19 combines with J gene TRBJ2-1; the D gene is possibly TRBD1 (6 bases). CDR3 length: 15 amino acids. Germline V CDR1 and CDR2: LNHDA, SQIVND (reference sequence). V was shortened by 5 bases and J by 4 bases, with 15 bases between the two germline ends. In DNA, the CDR3 is TGTGCCAGTAGTCAGGACAGCGTGAGGTACAATGAGCAGTTCTTC. It encodes CASSQDSVRYNEQFF.

The rearrangement joins TRBV5-1 to TRBJ2-3, with 11 bases identical to TRBD1. The CDR3 consists of 17 residues. Per germline, CDR1 SGHRS and CDR2 YFSETQ. Trimming took 7 bases from V and 0 from J; bases not matched to a gene: 10. This chain's CDR3 is CASHPRTGGFSTDTQYF. The CDR3 nucleotides are TGCGCCAGCCACCCCAGGACAGGGGGCTTTAGCACAGATACGCAGTATTTT.

The chain has TRBV5-6 and TRBJ2-3; 7 bases agree with TRBD1. Looked up from germline, CDR1 is SGHDT and CDR2 is YYEEEE. Unmatched junction bases numbered 2, after V lost 6 bases and J lost 1 base. The CDR3 has 13 residues. The CDR3 loop reads CASNDRGTDTQYF. Written as DNA, the CDR3 is TGTGCCAGCAACGACAGGGGCACAGATACGCAGTATTTT.

The chain is built from TRBV6-2 or TRBV6-3 and TRBJ1-1; a possible D gene is TRBD1 (5 bases). With 6 bases removed from V and 3 bases from J, the gap between germline ends came to 20 bases. Germline lookup yields CDR1 MNHEY and CDR2 SVGEGT. The length of the CDR3 is 16 residues. The CDR3 DNA follows: TGTGCCAGCAGCCCTCAATCTTCAGCGGGGGACACTGAAGCTTTCTTT. Translation gives CASSPQSSAGDTEAFF.

CDR3 sequence: CASSNQQGAYGYTF. CDR3 nucleotides: TGCGCCAGCAGCAATCAACAGGGGGCCTATGGCTACACCTTC. V gene TRBV5-1 combines with J gene TRBJ1-2, with TRBD1 matching 9 bases. Looked up from germline, CDR1 is SGHRS and CDR2 is YFSETQ. The CDR3 contains 14 residues. J gave up 4 bases and V 4 bases, and 5 bases lay outside the gene matches.

The J gene is TRBJ1-2, the V gene TRBV4-3; 7 nucleotides align to TRBD1. CDR1 LGHNA and CDR2 YSLEER come from the germline V gene. After removal of 0 bases from V and 5 bases from J, the junction contained 0 bases not matched to a gene. CDR3 size: 13 residues. CDR3 region: CASSQDRGYGYTF. The CDR3 nucleotides read TGCGCCAGCAGCCAAGACAGGGGGTATGGCTACACCTTC.

The genes are TRBV7-2 and TRBJ1-4, with 11 bases identical to TRBD1. The CDR3 covers 16 residues. With V trimmed by 4 bases and J by 8 bases, 9 bases remained unmatched. Germline lookup yields CDR1 SGHTA and CDR2 FQGNSA. CDR3 region: CASSSYGQGAREKLFF. The CDR3 DNA follows: TGTGCCAGCAGCTCCTACGGACAGGGGGCGCGGGAAAAACTGTTTTTT.

The chain joins TRBV12-3 or TRBV12-4 to TRBJ2-3; D unresolved. V gave up 6 bases and J gave up 5 bases, with 6 bases separating them. This CDR3 has 11 amino acids. The CDR3 DNA sequence: TGTGCCAGCAGCAAAAAAGATACGCAGTATTTT. This sequence encodes CASSKKDTQYF.

The gene calls are TRBV28 and TRBJ1-5, with a weak D call TRBD1 (6 bases). Trimming cost V 5 bases and J 5 bases, with 13 bases left between them. The CDR3 runs to 14 residues. Germline V gene lookup returns CDR1 MDHEN and CDR2 SYDVKM. CDR3 residues: CASSPGVTHQPQHF. The CDR3 bases are TGTGCCAGCAGTCCAGGGGTCACGCATCAGCCCCAGCATTTT.

V is TRBV19 and J is TRBJ1-2; D might be TRBD1 (5 bases). The CDR3 consists of 13 residues. Trimming removed 7 bases from V and 4 bases from J, with 13 bases in between. CDR1 is LNHDA and CDR2 is SQIVND in the germline V gene (reference sequence). This CDR3 is CASTMTEFYGYTF. CDR3 sequence (DNA): TGTGCCAGTACAATGACAGAGTTCTATGGCTACACCTTC.

The gene calls are TRBV19 and TRBJ1-4; D uncertain. Trimming took 3 bases from V and 7 from J, leaving 12 bases between them. CDR1 LNHDA and CDR2 SQIVND come from the germline V gene (reference sequence). This CDR3 has 14 amino acids. CDR3 protein: CASSIQPGLEKLFF. CDR3 coding DNA: TGTGCCAGTAGTATCCAGCCAGGCCTTGAAAAACTGTTTTTT.

The chain employs TRBV6-6 and TRBJ1-5, with TRBD1 as a possible D gene (6 bases). Trimming took off 6 bases at V and 4 bases at J, with 19 bases between the two ends. The germline gives CDR1 MNHNY, CDR2 SVGAGI (reference sequence). The CDR3 has 16 residues. DNA of the CDR3: TGTGCCAGCAGACCCAAAGGACAGAGACTTAATCAGCCCCAGCATTTT. Translating gives CASRPKGQRLNQPQHF.

J is TRBJ2-3 and V is TRBV4-2; perhaps TRBD1 as D (6 bases). CDR1 and CDR2 from the germline V gene are LGHNA and YNFKEQ. Trimming took off 0 bases at V and 3 bases at J, with 13 bases between the two ends. CDR3 length: 16 residues. DNA of the CDR3: TGTGCCAGCAGCCAAGATCCGGGACACGAAACAGATACGCAGTATTTT. Its protein product is CASSQDPGHETDTQYF.

This chain connects TRBV7-2 to TRBJ1-5, with 7 bases matching TRBD1. J lost 4 bases, V lost 5 bases, and 5 bases had no gene match. This CDR3 region has 14 residues. Germline V gives CDR1 SGHTA, CDR2 FQGNSA. CDR3 sequence: CASSPDRANQPQHF. The CDR3 bases are TGTGCCAGCAGCCCAGACAGGGCGAATCAGCCCCAGCATTTT.

The chain recombines TRBV2 with TRBJ2-3, with D perhaps TRBD1 (6 bases). The CDR3 sequence is 15 residues long. V lost 5 bases and J lost 3, with 15 bases in between. Germline V CDR1 and CDR2: SNHLY, FYNNEI. CDR3 in amino acids: CASSPQGLMTDTQYF. The CDR3 DNA reads TGTGCCAGCAGTCCACAGGGTTTAATGACAGATACGCAGTATTTT.

The chain is built from TRBV3-1 (or the pseudogene TRBV3-2) and TRBJ2-2, with 14 bases aligning to TRBD2. Germline lookup yields CDR1 LGHDT and CDR2 YNNKEL (reference sequence). V lost 4 bases, J lost 5 bases, and 6 bases stayed unmatched. CDR3 size: 17 residues. The CDR3 DNA reads TGTGCCAGCAGCCGCGAGGGACTAGCGGGAGTTACCGGGGAGCTGTTTTTT. Translation gives CASSREGLAGVTGELFF.